Following are 28 T cell receptor beta chains from one sample sequenced in a study of blood T cells in healthy people across ages. The use of a sample-barcoded 5' primer and a J-beta primer mix characterized a second PCR of about 7 to 12 cycles. TCRdb analysed the 5' RACE reads with MiXCR anew, one entry per CDR3 protein. The data contain approximately 1.5 million distinct CDR3 sequences, 35% to 45% of them singletons. The material sequenced was blood. The receptor set was obtained from a woman between 18 and 29 years old in good health.

This clonotype was seen only a few times. The V and J genes are TRBV2 and TRBJ1-2; no definite D call. Trimming stripped 7 bases from V and 0 bases from J, with 15 bases between. Germline CDR1 SNHLY, CDR2 FYNNEI. The CDR3 covers 15 residues. The CDR3 spells CASTSSGVTNYGYTF. As DNA, the CDR3 is TGTGCCAGCACCTCATCTGGTGTTACTAACTATGGCTACACCTTC. The variable domain in full, completed from reference TRBV2 and TRBJ1-2, reads EPEVTQTPSHQVTQMGQEVILRCVPISNHLYFYWYRQILGQKVEFLVSFYNNEISEKSEIFDDQFSVERPDGSNFTLKIRSTKLEDSAMYFCASTSSGVTNYGYTFGSGTRLTVV.

The chain carries TRBV2 and TRBJ1-2, with TRBD1 matching 7 bases. The V gene end was trimmed by 6 bases and the J gene end by 2 bases; junction bases not matched to a gene: 21. The CDR3 extends over 19 amino acids. Germline V CDR1 and CDR2: SNHLY, FYNNEI. This CDR3 is CASRGQVSSILLQNYGYTF. CDR3 DNA: TGTGCCAGCAGAGGACAGGTCTCTTCCATTCTCCTCCAAAACTATGGCTACACCTTC.

The chain joins TRBV15 to TRBJ1-5; the D is unclear. The V end was cut by 6 bases, the J end by 3 bases, with 15 bases between. This CDR3 comprises 15 residues. Germline assignment: CDR1 LNHNV and CDR2 YYDKDF (reference sequence). The CDR3: CATRLSQRNNQPQHF. The CDR3 DNA is TGTGCCACCAGATTGTCGCAGAGAAACAATCAGCCCCAGCATTTT.

This chain links TRBV7-9 with TRBJ1-2; TRBD1 matches 9 bases. V was pared by 4 bases and J by 4 bases, with 10 bases of the junction left unmatched. Germline-derived CDR1 and CDR2 are SEHNR and FQNEAQ (reference sequence). The CDR3 loop spans 16 amino acids. This CDR3 reads CASSSTPGQGPYGYTF. CDR3 DNA sequence: TGTGCCAGCAGCTCGACTCCGGGACAGGGTCCCTATGGCTACACCTTC.

This chain joins TRBV2 and TRBJ2-2; D gene ambiguous. The CDR3 consists of 15 residues. V lost 1 base, J lost 4 bases, and 10 bases lay in between. Per the germline V gene, CDR1 is SNHLY and CDR2 is FYNNEI. The CDR3 loop reads CASSEGVVSTGELFF. Here the CDR3 DNA reads TGTGCCAGCAGTGAAGGTGTTGTTTCCACCGGGGAGCTGTTTTTT. Full variable domain (remainder filled in from reference TRBV2 and TRBJ2-2): EPEVTQTPSHQVTQMGQEVILRCVPISNHLYFYWYRQILGQKVEFLVSFYNNEISEKSEIFDDQFSVERPDGSNFTLKIRSTKLEDSAMYFCASSEGVVSTGELFFGEGSRLTVL.

The rearrangement joins TRBV20-1 to TRBJ2-3; 9 nucleotides line up with TRBD1. Germline lookup yields CDR1 DFQATT and CDR2 SNEGSKA (reference sequence). This CDR3 spans 16 amino acids. V lost 2 bases, J lost 8 bases, and 14 bases stayed unmatched. Written as DNA, the CDR3 is TGCAGTGCTAGACCGGGACAGGGTGATTTTTGGGGTACGCAGTATTTT. Residues: CSARPGQGDFWGTQYF.

The rearrangement uses TRBV6-1 and TRBJ2-3, with 7 bases aligning to TRBD2. Looked up from germline, CDR1 is MNHNS and CDR2 is SASEGT. This CDR3 region has 15 residues. The J segment lost 6 bases and the V segment lost 5 bases, leaving 11 bases of the junction unmatched. The CDR3 DNA follows: TGTGCCAGCAGTAAGACTAGCTCCGGGGCTGATACGCAGTATTTT. This encodes CASSKTSSGADTQYF.

With respect to this clonotype: One end of the junction is discordant with germline, which a read error may explain. The chain employs TRBV7-2 and TRBJ2-1; 10 nucleotides align to TRBD2. CDR1 SGHTA and CDR2 FQGNSA come from the germline V gene. This CDR3 region has 16 residues. Here the CDR3 reads CASSLRGLATNNEQVF. Written as DNA, the CDR3 is TGTGCCAGCAGCTTAAGGGGACTAGCGACGAACAATGAGCAGGTCTTC.

This clonotype was detected a few times. The chain employs TRBV29-1 and TRBJ2-1; D may be TRBD2 (5 bases). CDR1 is SQVTM, CDR2 ANQGSEA, per germline. This CDR3 has 15 residues. V was trimmed by 1 base and J by 6 bases, leaving 16 bases between them. The CDR3 reads CSVEAPGLNGNEQFF. In DNA, the CDR3 is TGCAGCGTTGAAGCACCAGGACTGAATGGCAATGAGCAGTTCTTC.

To note about this clonotype: The final CDR3 position lacks the conserved phenylalanine or tryptophan, pointing to a likely read error. The chain couples TRBV7-8 to TRBJ1-1; D is possibly TRBD1 (5 bases). CDR3 length: 15 residues. V lost 5 bases and J lost 10, with 23 bases in between. CDR1 is SGHVS and CDR2 is FQNEAQ in the germline V gene. This CDR3 is CASSPGPSSLGGAFL. CDR3 DNA: TGTGCCAGCAGCCCGGGACCCTCATCCCTTGGGGGAGCTTTCCTT.

This clonotype was detected only a few times. The rearrangement links TRBV27 to TRBJ2-3; no clear D. The V end lost 4 bases, the J end lost 5 bases, and 16 bases lay between the germline ends. The CDR3 runs to 15 residues. The germline gives CDR1 MNHEY, CDR2 SMNVEV (reference sequence). In nucleotides, the CDR3 is TGTGCCAGCAGTTCTCGGGTCCCGTCAGTAGATACGCAGTATTTT. Translating it yields CASSSRVPSVDTQYF.

This chain joins TRBV28 and TRBJ2-7; 9 bases are shared with TRBD2. The V and J ends lost 3 bases and 6 bases, in that order; junction bases with no gene match: 12. This CDR3 has 16 amino acids. Germline CDR1 reads MDHEN; CDR2 reads SYDVKM. The CDR3 here is CASSFPLAGIAGEQYF. Written as DNA, the CDR3 is TGTGCCAGCAGTTTCCCACTAGCGGGCATTGCGGGCGAGCAGTACTTC.

A note on this clonotype: A much larger clone differs by one base, so this may be a read error. This chain connects TRBV7-2 to TRBJ2-3; no firm D call. This CDR3 is built from 12 residues. CDR1 SGHTA and CDR2 FQGNSA come from the germline V gene. CDR3 sequence reads: CSSSAHTDTQYF. CDR3 nucleotides: TGTTCCAGCAGCGCACACACAGATACGCAGTATTTT.

The CDR3 DNA follows: TGTGCCATCAGTGAGTTGACAGGGGAATTCACTGAAGCTTTCTTT. Protein product: CAISELTGEFTEAFF. The chain has TRBV10-3 and TRBJ1-1, with 8 bases fitting TRBD1. V shed 1 base, J shed 4 bases, and the junction held 5 bases outside the gene matches. This CDR3 region has 15 residues. Germline CDR1 is ENHRY and CDR2 is SYGVKD.

This clonotype showed up just a few times. The genes are TRBV7-2 and TRBJ2-7; D is unclear. Germline V lookup: CDR1 SGHTA, CDR2 FQGNSA. The V and J ends lost 5 bases and 5 bases respectively, with 10 bases between them. This CDR3 is 12 amino acids long. Here the CDR3 reads CASSPSPDEQYF. The CDR3 DNA is TGTGCCAGCAGCCCCTCCCCAGACGAGCAGTACTTC. Full variable domain (missing parts from reference TRBV7-2 and TRBJ2-7): GAGVSQSPSNKVTEKGKDVELRCDPISGHTALYWYRQSLGQGLEFLIYFQGNSAPDKSGLPSDRFSAERTGGSVSTLTIQRTQQEDSAVYLCASSPSPDEQYFGPGTRLTVT.

The J gene is TRBJ1-6, the V gene TRBV4-3; D possibly corresponds to TRBD1 (5 bases). Per germline, CDR1 LGHNA and CDR2 YSLEER. The V and J ends lost 3 bases and 0 bases respectively, with 15 bases between them. The CDR3 runs 18 residues. Written as DNA, the CDR3 is TGCGCCAGCAGCCAGCGGAGCAGGGCAAGCTCCTATAATTCACCCCTCCACTTT. It codes for CASSQRSRASSYNSPLHF.

This clonotype was picked up many times. The chain carries TRBV4-3 and TRBJ2-5; D is undetermined. Looked up from germline, CDR1 is LGHNA and CDR2 is YSLEER. The V and J ends lost 1 base and 3 bases respectively, with 12 bases between them. CDR3 length: 15 residues. CDR3 region: CASSQAPLVEETQYF. The CDR3 region has the DNA TGCGCCAGCAGCCAAGCGCCCCTAGTTGAAGAGACCCAGTACTTC.

This clonotype showed up just a few times. This chain joins TRBV7-2 and TRBJ2-1, with 9 bases fitting TRBD1. Looked up from germline, CDR1 is SGHTA and CDR2 is FQGNSA. The CDR3 consists of 15 residues. With 3 bases clipped from V and 3 bases from J, the junction kept 3 bases outside the gene matches. CDR3 bases: TGTGCCAGCAGCTTTGGGGACAGGGACTACAATGAGCAGTTCTTC. This codes for CASSFGDRDYNEQFF.

This clonotype was seen only a few times. This chain links TRBV29-1 with TRBJ2-1; D is perhaps TRBD2 (6 bases). The CDR3 loop spans 11 amino acids. Trimming stripped 5 bases from V and 9 bases from J, with 11 bases between. Germline V lookup: CDR1 SQVTM, CDR2 ANQGSEA. CDR3 DNA: TGCAGCGTTCCACTGCGGGGTGAGCAGTTCTTC. Translation: CSVPLRGEQFF.

This chain uses TRBV6-5 with TRBJ1-1, with no clear D. This CDR3 comprises 14 residues. From germline, CDR1 is MNHEY and CDR2 SVGAGI. Trimming removed 6 bases at V and 0 bases at J, with 11 bases between. This chain's CDR3 is CASRADLMNTEAFF. The DNA for the CDR3 is TGTGCCAGCAGGGCAGACTTAATGAACACTGAAGCTTTCTTT.

The chain recombines TRBV29-1 with TRBJ2-3; D may be TRBD2 (6 bases). V was shortened by 6 bases and J by 2 bases, with 21 bases between the two germline ends. Germline CDR1 reads SQVTM; CDR2 reads ANQGSEA. This CDR3 region has 16 residues. Written as DNA, the CDR3 is TGCAGCGTAAATGGGGGGTTAGAAGGAGCCACAGATACGCAGTATTTT. It specifies CSVNGGLEGATDTQYF.

This clonotype was counted only a few times. The chain couples TRBV12-3 or TRBV12-4 to TRBJ2-7; 9 bases are shared with TRBD2. J lost 0 bases, V lost 0 bases, and 9 bases had no gene match. The CDR3 is made up of 18 amino acids. The CDR3 region has the DNA TGTGCCAGCAGTTTAGCTTTGGCTAGCGGGGATAACTCCTACGAGCAGTACTTC. It translates to CASSLALASGDNSYEQYF.

The rearrangement joins TRBV20-1 to TRBJ2-3; maybe TRBD2 (6 bases). The germline V gene has CDR1 DFQATT and CDR2 SNEGSKA (reference sequence). There are 14 residues in the CDR3. V was cut by 2 bases and J by 6 bases, with 15 bases left in between. This CDR3 reads CSARQIAAPDTQYF. The CDR3 DNA reads TGCAGTGCTAGACAAATAGCGGCCCCGGATACGCAGTATTTT.

This rearrangement joins TRBV27 to TRBJ2-1; a possible D gene is TRBD1 (5 bases). The CDR3 runs to 15 residues. Germline loops: CDR1 MNHEY, CDR2 SMNVEV (reference sequence). The ends were cut back, 5 bases at V and 0 bases at J, with 11 bases in the middle. In DNA, the CDR3 is TGTGCCAGCAGTCCGTCGACAGACTCCTACAATGAGCAGTTCTTC. This codes for CASSPSTDSYNEQFF.

V usage is TRBV7-9 and J usage is TRBJ1-5; D is undetermined. Germline V gene sequence: CDR1 SEHNR, CDR2 FQNEAQ (reference sequence). This CDR3 comprises 14 residues. Trimming removed 8 bases from V and 7 bases from J, with 18 bases in between. Here the CDR3 reads CASPSGPYPQPQHF. The CDR3 DNA reads TGTGCCAGCCCATCTGGCCCTTACCCCCAGCCCCAGCATTTT.

To note about this clonotype: A single base separates this from a much larger clone, so it may be a read error. The V and J genes are TRBV11-2 and TRBJ2-1, with D possibly being TRBD2 (5 bases). The CDR3 consists of 14 residues. Germline CDR1 is SGHAT and CDR2 is FQNNGV. CDR3 region: CASSLGTRINERFF. The CDR3 region has the DNA TGTGCCAGCAGCTTAGGTACTAGGATCAATGAGCGGTTCTTC.

This clonotype came up a few times. The chain carries TRBV13 and TRBJ2-3; 9 bases fit TRBD2. Germline loops: CDR1 PRHDT, CDR2 FYEKMQ (reference sequence). The V segment lost 1 base and the J segment 0 bases; nucleotides outside the gene matches: 5. The CDR3 is 17 amino acids. This chain's CDR3 is CASSLEASGKSTDTQYF. For the CDR3, the DNA is TGTGCCAGCAGCTTAGAGGCTAGCGGGAAAAGCACAGATACGCAGTATTTT.

V gene TRBV7-4 combines with J gene TRBJ1-6; D call uncertain. The CDR3 has 12 residues. The V end was cut by 4 bases, the J end by 10 bases, with 8 bases between. The germline V gene encodes CDR1 SGHVT and CDR2 SQSDAQ. In nucleotides, the CDR3 is TGTGCCAGCAGCTCATCGTGGTCACCCCTCCACTTT. Its translation is CASSSSWSPLHF.